This T cell receptor (beta chain) appears in the sequencing data of a study of blood T cell repertoires in COVID-19. Study details: In each case, the material was cDNA or gDNA derived from T cells, B-cell-depleted T cells, or PBMCs.

Assignment of participants to cohorts was predicated upon participant-reported clinical history. Cohort 3 donors counted as recovered after two negative PCRs, clearance, or resolved symptoms. The germline gives CDR1 MGHDK, CDR2 SYGVNS. V dropped 4 bases and J dropped 0 bases, with 9 bases sitting between them. The CDR3 loop spans 14 amino acids. Under the authors' procedure: By means of reference gene primer amplification, nucleated cell counts were estimated. Clones were read by immunoSEQ multiplex PCR, and TCRdb kept only the in-frame ones, dropping some. V, J and clone size are taken as reported in that table, and D and trimming were inferred from the DNA itself. Of 250,000 to 400,000 clones listed, 90% are singletons.

The chain recombines TRBV25-1 with TRBJ1-2; perhaps TRBD1 as D (5 bases). The sequencing input was PBMCs or T cells enriched from blood (not recorded which). This clonotype originated in a man in his sixties who had recovered from COVID-19. The CDR3 bases are TGTGCCAGCAGTGGGGGCGGAACTAACTATGGCTACACCTTC. It yields the protein CASSGGGTNYGYTF.